This T cell receptor beta chain came from a study of blood T cell repertoires in COVID-19. Across the study: Spain, Italy and the United States supplied samples that represented acute and convalescent COVID-19. Sources were T cells, B-cell-depleted T cells, or PBMCs; the material itself was cDNA or gDNA.

This CDR3 is 12 amino acids long. The germline CDR1 and CDR2 sequences are MDHEN and SYDVKM. V was trimmed by 7 bases and J by 5 bases, leaving 9 bases between them. As processed by the authors: Scientists estimated how many nucleated cells there were by amplifying reference gene primers. Profiled with immunoSEQ multiplex PCR; TCRdb holds only in-frame clones, not every one. V and J calls and clone size are those listed in that table; D and trimming were worked out from the DNA. The repertoire includes tens of thousands of clones, around 86% of them detected once, and more than 4.5% sits in the top ten. Seattle patients were enrolled during active infection and followed longitudinally.

The sequencing input was peripheral blood. The origin of this receptor is a man aged 60 to 75 with COVID-19, enrolled during active disease. The V gene is TRBV28, the J gene TRBJ2-1; D is ambiguous. The CDR3 loop reads CASMVSNNEQFF. As DNA, the CDR3 is TGTGCCAGCATGGTGTCTAACAATGAGCAGTTCTTC. Looking up the rest from reference TRBV28 and TRBJ2-1 gives the full variable domain: DVKVTQSSRYLVKRTGEKVFLECVQDMDHENMFWYRQDPGLGLRLIYFSYDVKMKEKGDIPEGYSVSREKKERFSLILESASTNQTSMYLCASMVSNNEQFFGPGTRLTVL.